The 10 T cell receptor beta chains reported below all come from one sample, sequenced in a study of immune characterization of retroperitoneal liposarcoma. TCRdb re-called the PCR reads with MiXCR, one entry per CDR3 protein. Of 10,000 or so distinct CDR3 sequences listed, about a quarter are singletons. The sequencing input was tumor tissue. All receptors derive from a male donor with retroperitoneal liposarcoma.

This clonotype is classed as medium-sized. The rearrangement joins TRBV27 to TRBJ1-6; D is unclear. Trimming stripped 0 bases from V and 4 bases from J, with 4 bases between. The CDR3 contains 14 residues. Germline CDR1 and CDR2: MNHEY and SMNVEV (reference sequence). CDR3 coding DNA: TGTGCCAGCAGTTTATCGCTGTATAATTCACCCCTCCACTTT. Its translation: CASSLSLYNSPLHF.

The chain joins TRBV27 to TRBJ2-4, with 7 bases lining up with TRBD1. The end of the DNA is better explained by TRBJ2-5, so the J call may be wrong. CDR3 length: 15 amino acids. Per the germline V gene, CDR1 is MNHEY and CDR2 is SMNVEV (reference sequence). The CDR3 DNA reads as TGTGCCAGCAGTTTATCGAAGGGGGCTGAGGAGACCCAGTACTTC. It yields the protein CASSLSKGAEETQYF.

This clonotype was recorded a few times. The V gene is TRBV12-3 or TRBV12-4, the J gene TRBJ2-3; D might be TRBD2 (5 bases). V was pared by 3 bases and J by 0 bases, with 22 bases between. The CDR3 contains 19 residues. CDR3 sequence: CASSFLEGPLSYSTDTQYF. The CDR3 bases are TGTGCCAGCAGTTTTCTAGAGGGCCCTTTGAGTTACAGCACAGATACGCAGTATTTT.

CDR3: CASSLARLAGGGETQFF. CDR3 sequence (DNA): TGTGCCAGCAGCTTAGCGCGACTAGCGGGGGGTGGGGAGACCCAGTTCTTC. The chain has TRBV7-2 and TRBJ2-1; 13 bases map to TRBD2. The V and J ends lost 0 bases and 13 bases, in that order; junction bases with no gene match: 12. Germline CDR1 and CDR2: SGHTA and FQGNSA. This CDR3 has 17 amino acids. Supplemented by reference TRBV7-2 and TRBJ2-1, the full variable domain reads GAGVSQSPSNKVTEKGKDVELRCDPISGHTALYWYRQSLGQGLEFLIYFQGNSAPDKSGLPSDRFSAERTGGSVSTLTIQRTQQEDSAVYLCASSLARLAGGGETQFFGPGTRLTVL.

The chain couples TRBV11-2 to TRBJ2-1, with D perhaps TRBD2 (5 bases). Germline CDR1 is SGHAT and CDR2 is FQNNGV. There are 14 residues in the CDR3. Between the trimmed V and J ends, which lost 5 bases and 10 bases, there was a span of 18 bases. The CDR3 here is CASSRQLGFYEQFF. CDR3 in DNA: TGTGCCAGCAGCCGCCAACTAGGGTTCTACGAGCAGTTCTTC.

The chain couples TRBV6-1 to TRBJ2-1, with TRBD2 identical over 13 bases. Germline CDR1 MNHNS, CDR2 SASEGT. The CDR3 totals 19 residues. The V and J ends lost 2 bases and 7 bases, in that order; junction bases with no gene match: 14. CDR3 bases: TGTGCCAGCAGTGAACTCGGGACTAGCGGGGTATCGAGGGTGAATGAGCAGTTCTTC. It encodes CASSELGTSGVSRVNEQFF.

This clonotype was counted many times. The chain links TRBV7-3 to TRBJ2-3; 9 bases are a match to TRBD2. This CDR3 has 15 amino acids. CDR1 and CDR2 from the germline V gene are SGHTA and FQGTGA. V was pared by 0 bases and J by 5 bases, with 3 bases of the junction left unmatched. CDR3 DNA: TGTGCCAGCAGCTTAACTAGCGGGAGTGAAGATACGCAGTATTTT. Its translation: CASSLTSGSEDTQYF.

This clonotype was counted ten times or more. Written as DNA, the CDR3 is TGTGCCAGCAGGCCAGACAGAGAAGAGACCCAGTACTTC. As protein: CASRPDREETQYF. V usage is TRBV7-6 and J usage is TRBJ2-5; D may be TRBD1 (5 bases). CDR3 length equals 13 residues. V was cut by 6 bases and J by 3 bases, with 11 bases left in between. Germline CDR1 and CDR2: SGHVS and FNYEAQ.

In the case of this clonotype: A much bigger clone sits one base away, suggesting this may be a read error. The V call is TRBV6-8, the J call TRBJ2-1; 7 nucleotides line up with TRBD1. The CDR3 length is 16 residues. Germline values: CDR1 MNHGY, CDR2 SAAAGT. CDR3 protein: CVSTQPEETGKETQFF. CDR3 in DNA: TGTGTCAGCACCCAACCCGAAGAGACAGGGAAAGAGACCCAGTTCTTC.

This clonotype is categorized as medium-sized. The chain uses TRBV6-1 and TRBJ2-7; D possibly uses TRBD1 or TRBD2 (7 bases each). V gave up 11 bases and J gave up 0 bases, with 17 bases separating them. In germline, CDR1 is MNHNS, CDR2 SASEGT. There are 14 residues in the CDR3. For the CDR3, the DNA is TGTGCCTCGGTGGGGGGGGACAGCTCCTACGAGCAGTACTTC. Translated: CASVGGDSSYEQYF.